The 31 T cell receptor beta chains reported below all come from one sample, sequenced in a study of graft-versus-host responses after intestinal transplantation. This table comes from immunoSEQ multiplex PCR, and its TCRdb copy is limited to in-frame clones, with some not included. The sample carries some 93,000 clones, around 90% recorded once. Their antigens are not known. The sequenced sample was unstimulated CD8+ T cells sorted from spleen or lymph node cells, obtained before intestinal transplant. The source of these receptors is a human donor who received an intestinal transplant.

In its sample, this clone was seen a few times. The V gene is TRBV9, the J gene TRBJ2-3; TRBD2 matches at 7 bases. Trimming took 3 bases from V and 1 from J; bases not matched to a gene: 5. The length of the CDR3 is 15 residues. Germline CDR1 SGDLS, CDR2 YYNGEE. The CDR3 reads CASSAMSGGTDTQYF. For the CDR3, the DNA is TGTGCCAGCAGCGCCATGAGCGGGGGCACAGATACGCAGTATTTT.

The chain recombines TRBV30 with TRBJ2-6; no definite D call. The germline gives CDR1 GTSNPN, CDR2 SVGIG (reference sequence). Trimming left V 0 bases short and J 0 bases short, with 6 bases between. The CDR3 is made up of 15 amino acids. The CDR3 here is CAWSVFNSGANVLTF. The CDR3 DNA sequence: TGTGCCTGGAGTGTTTTCAACTCTGGGGCCAACGTCCTGACTTTC. Drawing the rest from reference TRBV30 and TRBJ2-6, the complete variable domain is SQTIHQWPATLVQPVGSPLSLECTVEGTSNPNLYWYRQAAGRGLQLLFYSVGIGQISSEVPQNLSASRPQDRQFILSSKKLLLSDSGFYLCAWSVFNSGANVLTFGAGSRLTVL.

The chain recombines TRBV9 with TRBJ2-3, with TRBD2 matching 10 bases. The CDR3 loop spans 16 amino acids. The V and J ends lost 4 bases and 2 bases, in that order; junction bases with no gene match: 7. The germline CDR1 and CDR2 sequences are SGDLS and YYNGEE. DNA of the CDR3: TGTGCCAGCAGCCTCCGGACTAGCGGACCCACAGATACGCAGTATTTT. Residues: CASSLRTSGPTDTQYF. Complete variable domain (other parts from reference TRBV9 and TRBJ2-3): DSGVTQTPKHLITATGQRVTLRCSPRSGDLSVYWYQQSLDQGLQFLIQYYNGEERAKGNILERFSAQQFPDLHSELNLSSLELGDSALYFCASSLRTSGPTDTQYFGPGTRLTVL.

V usage is TRBV11-2 and J usage is TRBJ2-7; the D gene is possibly TRBD1 (6 bases). Trimming pared 4 bases from V and 1 base from J, leaving 8 bases between. In germline, CDR1 is SGHAT, CDR2 FQNNGV. This CDR3 is 13 amino acids long. The CDR3 loop is CASSSTGSYEQYF. CDR3 bases: TGTGCCAGCAGCTCGACAGGTTCCTACGAGCAGTACTTC.

The chain employs TRBV27 and TRBJ2-7; D perhaps matches TRBD2 (5 bases). Germline V gene data show CDR1 as MNHEY and CDR2 as SMNVEV (reference sequence). V lost 1 base, J lost 5 bases, and 15 bases lay in between. The CDR3 runs to 15 residues. CDR3 region: CASSLLGDGVDEQYF. CDR3 DNA sequence: TGTGCCAGCAGTTTATTGGGAGACGGTGTCGACGAGCAGTACTTC.

V gene TRBV19 combines with J gene TRBJ1-2; TRBD1 matches 10 bases. With 4 bases clipped from V and 2 bases from J, the junction kept 4 bases outside the gene matches. Germline-derived CDR1 and CDR2 are LNHDA and SQIVND (reference sequence). The CDR3 has 15 residues. In DNA form, the CDR3 reads TGTGCCAGTAGTACGGTGGACAGGGGGAACTATGGCTACACCTTC. Encoded protein: CASSTVDRGNYGYTF.

This chain uses TRBV7-9 with TRBJ2-3; 13 nucleotides agree with TRBD2. V shed 4 bases and J 9 bases; nucleotides not matched to a gene: 19. Looked up from germline, CDR1 is SEHNR and CDR2 is FQNEAQ (reference sequence). This CDR3 comprises 19 residues. This CDR3 reads CASSSTSGGAMTFPLTQYF. As DNA, the CDR3 is TGTGCCAGCAGCTCCACTAGCGGGGGGGCCATGACTTTCCCCCTAACGCAGTATTTT.

The sample holds a few counts of this clone. Other DNA sequences in this specimen translate into the identical CDR3. The CDR3 DNA follows: TGCGCCAGCAGCGGCGGGACAGGGGAAACTGAAGCTTTCTTT. The encoded protein is CASSGGTGETEAFF. The chain links TRBV5-1 to TRBJ1-1; 10 bases agree with TRBD1. From germline, CDR1 is SGHRS and CDR2 YFSETQ. The V segment lost 4 bases and the J segment 5 bases; nucleotides outside the gene matches: 5. CDR3 length: 14 amino acids.

The chain recombines TRBV6-5 with TRBJ1-6; possibly TRBD1 for D (5 bases). The germline gives CDR1 MNHEY, CDR2 SVGAGI. V shed 2 bases and J shed 6 bases, with 11 bases lying between them. The CDR3 covers 15 residues. In nucleotides, the CDR3 is TGTGCCAGCAGTTACGACGGGGGAGGTAATTCACCCCTCCACTTT. This encodes CASSYDGGGNSPLHF.

This clone was seen more than once but under ten times. The rearrangement joins TRBV5-6 to TRBJ1-5, with D unclear. V gave up 0 bases and J gave up 7 bases, with 11 bases separating them. CDR1 is SGHDT and CDR2 is YYEEEE in the germline V gene. This CDR3 has 14 amino acids. The CDR3 protein is CASSLGQSKQPQHF. CDR3 nucleotides: TGTGCCAGCAGCTTGGGTCAATCAAAACAGCCCCAGCATTTT.

The chain links TRBV27 to TRBJ2-5; D may be TRBD1 (5 bases). There are 12 residues in the CDR3. Germline V gene lookup returns CDR1 MNHEY and CDR2 SMNVEV (reference sequence). V was cut by 7 bases and J by 7 bases, with 13 bases left in between. CDR3 coding DNA: TGTGCCAGCACCCGAATCCAGGGGACCCAGTACTTC. Its protein product is CASTRIQGTQYF.

The chain has TRBV7-9 and TRBJ2-3; 14 nucleotides align to TRBD2. CDR3 length: 19 residues. CDR1 and CDR2 from the germline V gene are SEHNR and FQNEAQ (reference sequence). Unmatched junction bases numbered 13, after V lost 1 base and J lost 7 bases. The CDR3 loop reads CASSLGLAGGPRLVNTQYF. CDR3 coding DNA: TGTGCCAGCAGCTTAGGACTAGCGGGAGGGCCTCGCTTAGTAAATACGCAGTATTTT.

The rearrangement joins TRBV29-1 to TRBJ2-7; perhaps TRBD1 as D (7 bases). V lost 6 bases, J lost 2 bases, and 20 bases lay in between. This CDR3 is built from 15 residues. Germline V CDR1 and CDR2: SQVTM, ANQGSEA. In DNA form, the CDR3 reads TGCAGCGTCAGGGGGTGGGGACTGCACCCCTACGAGCAGTACTTC. This translates into CSVRGWGLHPYEQYF.

This sequence joins TRBV9 and TRBJ1-1; tentative D call: TRBD1 (5 bases). CDR1 and CDR2 (germline): SGDLS, YYNGEE. The CDR3 contains 15 residues. The V end lost 5 bases, the J end lost 0 bases, and 14 bases lay between the germline ends. The CDR3 nucleotides are TGTGCCAGCAGGCCGGGACGGGGGATGAACACTGAAGCTTTCTTT. It codes for CASRPGRGMNTEAFF.

This clone is a singleton in its sample. The genes are TRBV19 and TRBJ2-7, with D unresolved. V lost 3 bases, J lost 3 bases, and 15 bases lay in between. Germline CDR1 LNHDA, CDR2 SQIVND (reference sequence). The CDR3 has 15 residues. The CDR3 DNA sequence: TGTGCCAGTAGTATCTCGTACAGTCCAAGCTACGAGCAGTACTTC. Translated: CASSISYSPSYEQYF.

The chain carries TRBV5-1 and TRBJ2-7, with 9 bases aligning to TRBD1. The CDR3 spans 13 residues. The V gene end was trimmed by 4 bases and the J gene end by 4 bases; junction bases not matched to a gene: 3. Germline V gene data show CDR1 as SGHRS and CDR2 as YFSETQ. The CDR3 spells CASSLGTGYEQYF. CDR3 nucleotides: TGCGCCAGCAGCCTTGGGACAGGGTACGAGCAGTACTTC.

This clone was seen a few times. This chain uses TRBV28 with TRBJ2-7; 7 bases map to TRBD1. Germline V lookup: CDR1 MDHEN, CDR2 SYDVKM. The CDR3 totals 14 residues. Unmatched junction bases numbered 8, after V lost 7 bases and J lost 2 bases. The chain's CDR3 is CASTLLQGAYEQYF. The CDR3 DNA is TGTGCCAGCACCTTGCTCCAGGGGGCCTACGAGCAGTACTTC.

The chain employs TRBV5-6 and TRBJ1-1; 7 positions agree with TRBD1. V gave up 5 bases and J gave up 5 bases; unmatched junction bases: 6. Germline CDR1 reads SGHDT; CDR2 reads YYEEEE. This CDR3 comprises 13 residues. CDR3 DNA sequence: TGTGCCAGCAGTTTCGGACAGGCGACTGAAGCTTTCTTT. As protein: CASSFGQATEAFF.

The chain is built from TRBV1 and TRBJ1-2; TRBD1, the table's D call, was not compared with the DNA. TRBV1 is an annotated pseudogene. This CDR3 contains 16 residues. The CDR3: CTSSQDSQGAKVGYTF. DNA of the CDR3: TGCACCAGCAGCCAAGATTCTCAGGGGGCTAAAGTTGGCTACACCTTC.

The chain employs TRBV5-1 and TRBJ2-7; 16 positions match TRBD2. Trimming at V came to 0 bases and at J to 4 bases, leaving 4 bases not matched to a gene. The CDR3 extends over 17 amino acids. Germline V gene lookup returns CDR1 SGHRS and CDR2 YFSETQ. CDR3 DNA: TGCGCCAGCAGCTTGGGGGGACTAGCGGGGGGGCTGTACGAGCAGTACTTC. Translating it yields CASSLGGLAGGLYEQYF.

V and J are TRBV29-1 and TRBJ2-7; D possibly corresponds to TRBD2 (6 bases). CDR3 length equals 11 residues. CDR1 is SQVTM and CDR2 is ANQGSEA in the germline V gene. Trimming took 5 bases from V and 5 from J, leaving 10 bases between them. DNA of the CDR3: TGCAGCGTTCTGGGAGGCCACGAGCAGTACTTC. Translation: CSVLGGHEQYF.

This clone was counted between two and nine times. CDR3: CASSASGQNYEQYF. In DNA form, the CDR3 reads TGTGCCAGCAGTGCCTCGGGACAGAACTACGAGCAGTACTTC. The V gene is TRBV25-1, the J gene TRBJ2-7; 7 bases align to TRBD1. The CDR3 runs to 14 residues. Germline lookup yields CDR1 MGHDK and CDR2 SYGVNS. J was trimmed by 3 bases and V by 4 bases; bases with no gene match: 6.

The chain has TRBV7-2 and TRBJ2-3, with 9 bases that match TRBD2. V dropped 1 base and J dropped 5; count of bases not matched to a gene: 10. The germline V gene encodes CDR1 SGHTA and CDR2 FQGNSA. The CDR3 has 17 amino acids. This CDR3 is CASSLVWRGGGQDTQYF. The DNA of the CDR3 is TGTGCCAGCAGCTTAGTCTGGCGGGGGGGAGGACAAGATACGCAGTATTTT.

This clone was found once. The V and J genes are TRBV6-6 and TRBJ1-2; 7 positions match TRBD1. In germline, CDR1 is MNHNY, CDR2 SVGAGI (reference sequence). Trimming took 7 bases from V and 4 from J; bases not matched to a gene: 12. The CDR3 spans 15 residues. CDR3 amino acids: CASTPTGTDLYGYTF. In DNA form, the CDR3 reads TGTGCCAGCACCCCGACAGGGACGGACCTCTATGGCTACACCTTC.

The chain employs TRBV7-9 and TRBJ1-5; D call uncertain. CDR1 and CDR2 from the germline V gene are SEHNR and FQNEAQ (reference sequence). The CDR3 totals 12 residues. CDR3 DNA sequence: TGTGCGGTGGCGGAAGGCAATCAGCCCCAGCATTTT. Its translation is CAVAEGNQPQHF.

The chain's CDR3 is CASSPTWRLAGSSYEQYF. CDR3 coding DNA: TGTGCCAGCAGTCCCACCTGGAGACTAGCGGGCAGCTCCTACGAGCAGTACTTC. The chain has TRBV27 and TRBJ2-7; the match to TRBD2 covers 10 bases. The CDR3 extends over 18 amino acids. Germline values: CDR1 MNHEY, CDR2 SMNVEV (reference sequence). V shed 5 bases, J shed 0 bases, and the junction held 13 bases outside the gene matches.

The chain couples TRBV6-5 to TRBJ2-5; 8 bases are a match to TRBD2. The CDR3 spans 15 residues. The V segment lost 2 bases and the J segment 2 bases; nucleotides outside the gene matches: 4. Germline CDR1 and CDR2: MNHEY and SVGAGI. CDR3 nucleotide sequence: TGTGCCAGCAGTTACGGCGGGGGGTTACAAGAGACCCAGTACTTC. It translates to CASSYGGGLQETQYF.

V usage is TRBV27 and J usage is TRBJ2-1, with D possibly TRBD1 on 6 matching bases. Trimming pared 7 bases from V and 4 bases from J, leaving 11 bases between. Germline CDR1 is MNHEY and CDR2 is SMNVEV (reference sequence). CDR3 size: 13 residues. This CDR3 is CASMEQGYNEQFF. The CDR3 DNA follows: TGTGCCAGCATGGAACAGGGTTACAATGAGCAGTTCTTC.

The J gene is TRBJ2-1, the V gene TRBV6-5; TRBD2 matches 11 bases. CDR3 size: 15 residues. With 6 bases clipped from V and 3 bases from J, the junction kept 4 bases outside the gene matches. The germline V gene encodes CDR1 MNHEY and CDR2 SVGAGI. The CDR3 loop is CASSSSGGIYNEQFF. The CDR3 DNA reads as TGTGCCAGCAGCTCTAGCGGGGGGATCTACAATGAGCAGTTCTTC.

The chain uses TRBV7-2 and TRBJ2-7; D may be TRBD1 (6 bases). CDR3 size: 14 residues. Germline V CDR1 and CDR2: SGHTA, FQGNSA. The V end was cut by 3 bases, the J end by 2 bases, with 11 bases between. The CDR3 DNA reads TGTGCCAGCAGCTTCCAGGGGTTGACCTACGAGCAGTACTTC. Protein product: CASSFQGLTYEQYF. The full variable domain, completed using reference TRBV7-2 and TRBJ2-7, is GAGVSQSPSNKVTEKGKDVELRCDPISGHTALYWYRQSLGQGLEFLIYFQGNSAPDKSGLPSDRFSAERTGGSVSTLTIQRTQQEDSAVYLCASSFQGLTYEQYFGPGTRLTVT.

This chain connects TRBV6-1 to TRBJ2-3; 7 bases align to TRBD2. From germline, CDR1 is MNHNS and CDR2 SASEGT. Trimming at V came to 2 bases and at J to 0 bases, leaving 5 bases not matched to a gene. This CDR3 comprises 16 residues. The CDR3 DNA is TGTGCCAGCAGTGAACCCCCTAGCGGTAGCACAGATACGCAGTATTTT. Its translation is CASSEPPSGSTDTQYF.